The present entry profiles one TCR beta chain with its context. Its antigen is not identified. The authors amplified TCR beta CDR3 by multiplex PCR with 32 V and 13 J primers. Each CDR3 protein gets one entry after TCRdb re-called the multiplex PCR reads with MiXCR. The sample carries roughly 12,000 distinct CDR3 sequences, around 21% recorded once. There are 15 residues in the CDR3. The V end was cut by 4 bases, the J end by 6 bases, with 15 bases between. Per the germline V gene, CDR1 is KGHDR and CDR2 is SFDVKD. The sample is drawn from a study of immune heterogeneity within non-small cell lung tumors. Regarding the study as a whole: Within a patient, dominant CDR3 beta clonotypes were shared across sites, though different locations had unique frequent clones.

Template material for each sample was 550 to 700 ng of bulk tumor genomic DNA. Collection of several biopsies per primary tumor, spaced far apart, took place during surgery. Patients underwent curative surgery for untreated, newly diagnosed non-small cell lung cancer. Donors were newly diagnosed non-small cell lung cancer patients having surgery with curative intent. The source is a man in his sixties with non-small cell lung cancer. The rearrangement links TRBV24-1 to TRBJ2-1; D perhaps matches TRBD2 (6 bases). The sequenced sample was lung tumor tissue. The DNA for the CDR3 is TGTGCCACCAGTGAAGAAGGGCGGGGCGGCAATGAGCAGTTCTTC. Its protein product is CATSEEGRGGNEQFF.